This entry describes one T cell receptor beta chain. Its antigen is still unknown. No base-level quality is on record; no much larger clone is a single base apart. Libraries were built with the immunoSEQ multiplex PCR assay. What TCRdb holds here is the immuneACCESS table cut down to in-frame rearrangements. Part of the clones is not present; checked against another copy, under half of the missing clones reflect an unresolved V gene, and the others are unexplained. Present in this sample are 110,000 or so clones, 82% of which were seen just once. The ten largest clones take up approximately 7% of the sample. V loses 2 bases, J loses 10 bases, and the germline ends lie 12 bases apart. CDR1 SGHTS and CDR2 YDEGEE were looked up in the germline V gene. The CDR3, cysteine through phenylalanine, is 12 amino acids long. Left in the record is the CDR3 DNA by itself, 36 bases read in frame from the first base.

This entry belongs to a study of control samples from healthy donors and cancer patients (TCRdb year 2020). The source material was blood. The origin of this receptor is a man between 18 and 35 years old in good health. The chain is assembled from TRBV5-8 and TRBJ1-1; too little of a D gene remains to name it. At the DNA level, the sequence is TGTGCCAGCAGCTTAACCACACCGAGAGCTTTCTTT. Its product reads: CASSLTTPRAFF.